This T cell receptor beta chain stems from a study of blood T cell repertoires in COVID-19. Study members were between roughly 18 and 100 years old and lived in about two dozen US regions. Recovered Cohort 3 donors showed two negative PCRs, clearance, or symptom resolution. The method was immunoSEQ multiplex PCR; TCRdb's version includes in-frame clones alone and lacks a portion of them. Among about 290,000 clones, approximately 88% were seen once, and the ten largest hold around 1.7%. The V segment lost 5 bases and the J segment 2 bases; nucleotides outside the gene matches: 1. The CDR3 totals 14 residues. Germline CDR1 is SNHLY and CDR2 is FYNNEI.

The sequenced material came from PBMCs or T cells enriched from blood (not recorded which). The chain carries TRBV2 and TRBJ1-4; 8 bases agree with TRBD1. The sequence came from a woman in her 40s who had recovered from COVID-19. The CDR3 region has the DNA TGTGCCAGCAGTACAGGGGGTACTAATGAAAAACTGTTTTTT. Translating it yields CASSTGGTNEKLFF. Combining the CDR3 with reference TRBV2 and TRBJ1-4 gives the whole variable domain EPEVTQTPSHQVTQMGQEVILRCVPISNHLYFYWYRQILGQKVEFLVSFYNNEISEKSEIFDDQFSVERPDGSNFTLKIRSTKLEDSAMYFCASSTGGTNEKLFFGSGTQLSVL.